The following is a TCR beta chain sequence with its context. Its antigen is unidentified. Only in-frame clones appear in the TCRdb table, and some are missing; sequencing was by immunoSEQ multiplex PCR. The sample includes 8,500 to 13,000 clones, roughly 80% of them seen just once. Germline CDR1 PRHDT, CDR2 FYEKMQ (reference sequence). V was pared by 2 bases and J by 7 bases, with 9 bases between. The CDR3 has 13 residues. This sample is part of a study of T cells after posttransplantation cyclophosphamide. General study findings and limits: TRB clonality was highly associated with recipient CMV seropositivity and reactivation. Donor CD8+ memory clones often dominated recipient blood repertoires at later times. Blood and skin or GI T cell repertoires showed limited TRB overlap.

A marrow graft followed busulfan-fludarabine conditioning, with cyclophosphamide on days +3 and +4. The gene calls are TRBV13 and TRBJ1-5; perhaps TRBD1 as D (5 bases). This sequence was found in a female patient aged 50-59 years who received an allogeneic stem cell transplant from a related donor, was CMV-positive, and had no GVHD. Some T cells may have come from the graft donor. The material was PBMCs, obtained after allogeneic stem cell transplant with posttransplant cyclophosphamide. The CDR3 nucleotides are TGTGCCAGCAGCTTATTCCAGGGACAGCCCCAGCATTTT. Its protein product is CASSLFQGQPQHF.